This T cell receptor (beta chain) was documented in a study of T cells of healthy individuals. TCRdb processed the 5' RACE reads anew with MiXCR; each CDR3 protein has one entry. The data show about 100,000 distinct CDR3 sequences, around 17% seen once. This TCR was recovered from a human donor in good health.

CDR3: CASSGRYRESPLHF. In nucleotides, the CDR3 is TGTGCCAGCAGCGGACGTTACAGGGAATCACCCCTCCACTTT. The V gene is TRBV11-2, the J gene TRBJ1-6; D might be TRBD1 (6 bases). The CDR3 totals 14 residues. Germline V gene sequence: CDR1 SGHAT, CDR2 FQNNGV. Trimming removed 5 bases at V and 10 bases at J, with 15 bases between.